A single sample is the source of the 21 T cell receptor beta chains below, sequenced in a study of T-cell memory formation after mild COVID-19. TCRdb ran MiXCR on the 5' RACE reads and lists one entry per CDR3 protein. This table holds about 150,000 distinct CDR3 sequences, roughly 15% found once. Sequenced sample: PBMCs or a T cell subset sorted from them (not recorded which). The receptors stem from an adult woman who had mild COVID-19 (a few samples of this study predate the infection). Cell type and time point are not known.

DNA of the CDR3: TGCAGCGTTGAAGACGCTGAAGTGTACGAGCAGTACTTC. It yields the protein CSVEDAEVYEQYF. This chain links TRBV29-1 with TRBJ2-7; D unresolved. The CDR3 contains 13 residues. Germline CDR1 is SQVTM and CDR2 is ANQGSEA. Between the trimmed V and J ends, which lost 0 bases and 4 bases, there was a span of 10 bases.

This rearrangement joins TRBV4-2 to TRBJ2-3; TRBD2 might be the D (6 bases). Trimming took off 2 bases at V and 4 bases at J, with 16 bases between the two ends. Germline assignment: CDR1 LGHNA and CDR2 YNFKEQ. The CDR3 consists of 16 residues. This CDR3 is CASSQSETRLPDTQYF. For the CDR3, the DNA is TGTGCCAGCAGCCAATCGGAGACTAGGTTGCCAGATACGCAGTATTTT.

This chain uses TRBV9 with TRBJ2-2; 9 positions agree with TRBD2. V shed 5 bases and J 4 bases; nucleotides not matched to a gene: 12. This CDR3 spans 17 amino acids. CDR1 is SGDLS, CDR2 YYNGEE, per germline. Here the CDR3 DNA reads TGTGCCAGCAGTCACAACAGGGCAGCGGGGGGCACCGGGGAGCTGTTTTTT. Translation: CASSHNRAAGGTGELFF.

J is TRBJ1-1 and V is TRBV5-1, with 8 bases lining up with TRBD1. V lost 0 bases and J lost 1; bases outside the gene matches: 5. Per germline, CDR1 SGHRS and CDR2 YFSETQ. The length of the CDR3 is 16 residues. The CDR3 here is CASSLVPTGGNTEAFF. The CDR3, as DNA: TGCGCCAGCAGCTTGGTTCCCACAGGGGGGAACACTGAAGCTTTCTTT.

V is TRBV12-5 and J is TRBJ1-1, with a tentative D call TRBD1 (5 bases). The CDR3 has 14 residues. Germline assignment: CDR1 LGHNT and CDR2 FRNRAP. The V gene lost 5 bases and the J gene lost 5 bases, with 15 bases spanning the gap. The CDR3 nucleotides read TGTGCTAGTGGTATCGGAGGGGCGGTGACTGAAGCTTTCTTT. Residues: CASGIGGAVTEAFF.

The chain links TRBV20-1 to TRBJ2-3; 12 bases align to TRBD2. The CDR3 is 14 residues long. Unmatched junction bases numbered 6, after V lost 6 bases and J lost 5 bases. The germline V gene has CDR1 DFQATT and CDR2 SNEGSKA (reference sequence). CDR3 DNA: TGCAGTGCGCGACTAGCGGGGGAGGGAGATACGCAGTATTTT. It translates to CSARLAGEGDTQYF.

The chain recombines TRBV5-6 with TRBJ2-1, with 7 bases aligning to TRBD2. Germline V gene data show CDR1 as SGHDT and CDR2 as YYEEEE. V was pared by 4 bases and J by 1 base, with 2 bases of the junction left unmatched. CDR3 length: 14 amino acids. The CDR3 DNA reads TGTGCCAGCAGCGGTAGCGGGTCCTACAATGAGCAGTTCTTC. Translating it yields CASSGSGSYNEQFF.

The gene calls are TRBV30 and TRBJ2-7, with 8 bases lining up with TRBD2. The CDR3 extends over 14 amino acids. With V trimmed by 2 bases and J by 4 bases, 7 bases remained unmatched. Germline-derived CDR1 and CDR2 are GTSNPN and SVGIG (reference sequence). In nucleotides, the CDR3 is TGTGCCTGGAGTCGGGTAGCGGGATTTTACGAGCAGTACTTC. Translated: CAWSRVAGFYEQYF.

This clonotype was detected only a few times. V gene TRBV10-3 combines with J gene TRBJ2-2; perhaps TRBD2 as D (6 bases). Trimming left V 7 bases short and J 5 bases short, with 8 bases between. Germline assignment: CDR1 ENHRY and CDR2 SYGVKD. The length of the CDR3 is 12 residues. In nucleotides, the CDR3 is TGTGCCATCAAGGAGGGTACCGGGGAGCTGTTTTTT. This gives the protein CAIKEGTGELFF.

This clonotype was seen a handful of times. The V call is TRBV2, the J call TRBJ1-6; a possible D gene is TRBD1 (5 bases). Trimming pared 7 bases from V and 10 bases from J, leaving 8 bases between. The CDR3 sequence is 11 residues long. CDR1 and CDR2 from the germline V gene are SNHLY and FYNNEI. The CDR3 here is CASKRDSPLHF. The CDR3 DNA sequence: TGTGCCAGCAAAAGGGACTCACCCCTCCACTTT.

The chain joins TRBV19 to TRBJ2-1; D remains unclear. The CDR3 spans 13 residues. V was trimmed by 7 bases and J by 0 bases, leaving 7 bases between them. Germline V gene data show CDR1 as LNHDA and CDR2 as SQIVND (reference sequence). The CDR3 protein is CASTLSSYNEQFF. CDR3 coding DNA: TGTGCCAGTACCCTGAGCTCCTACAATGAGCAGTTCTTC.

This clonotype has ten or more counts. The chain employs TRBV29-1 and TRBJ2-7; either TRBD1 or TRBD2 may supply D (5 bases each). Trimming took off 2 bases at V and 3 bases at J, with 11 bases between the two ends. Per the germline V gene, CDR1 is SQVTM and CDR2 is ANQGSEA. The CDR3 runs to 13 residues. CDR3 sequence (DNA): TGCAGCGTTGAATGGGACGAGGACTACGAGCAGTACTTC. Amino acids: CSVEWDEDYEQYF.

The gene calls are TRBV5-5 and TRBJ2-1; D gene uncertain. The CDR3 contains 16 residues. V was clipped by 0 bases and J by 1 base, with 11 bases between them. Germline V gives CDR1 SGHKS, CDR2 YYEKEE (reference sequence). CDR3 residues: CASSLAAVYSYNEQFF. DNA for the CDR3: TGTGCCAGCAGCTTGGCCGCAGTTTATTCCTACAATGAGCAGTTCTTC.

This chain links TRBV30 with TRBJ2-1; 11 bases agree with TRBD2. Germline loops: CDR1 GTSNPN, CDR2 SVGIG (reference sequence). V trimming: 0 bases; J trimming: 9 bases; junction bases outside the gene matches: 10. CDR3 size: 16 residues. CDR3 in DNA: TGTGCCTGGAGTGTTTATCGTAGCGGGAGGGCCGGTGAGCAGTTCTTC. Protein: CAWSVYRSGRAGEQFF.

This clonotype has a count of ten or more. The CDR3 is CASSYKEGARGYTF. The CDR3 DNA reads TGCGCCAGCAGCTACAAGGAGGGGGCGAGAGGCTACACCTTC. The chain joins TRBV4-3 to TRBJ1-2, with TRBD1 matching over 7 bases. Germline values: CDR1 LGHNA, CDR2 YSLEER. J gave up 8 bases and V 5 bases, and 11 bases lay outside the gene matches. This CDR3 is 14 amino acids long.

CDR3 in amino acids: CAITPVGRNNEQFF. The CDR3 DNA follows: TGTGCCATCACCCCGGTGGGTCGCAACAATGAGCAGTTCTTC. The chain uses TRBV6-2 or TRBV6-3 and TRBJ2-1; D remains ambiguous. The CDR3 consists of 14 residues. The ends were cut back, 10 bases at V and 5 bases at J, with 18 bases in the middle. Germline V gene sequence: CDR1 MNHEY, CDR2 SVGEGT.

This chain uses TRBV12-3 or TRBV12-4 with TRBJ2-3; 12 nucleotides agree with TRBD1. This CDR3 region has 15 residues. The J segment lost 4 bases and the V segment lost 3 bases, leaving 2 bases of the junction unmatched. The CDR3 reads CASSLGQGAADTQYF. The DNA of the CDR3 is TGTGCCAGCAGTTTGGGACAGGGGGCGGCAGATACGCAGTATTTT.

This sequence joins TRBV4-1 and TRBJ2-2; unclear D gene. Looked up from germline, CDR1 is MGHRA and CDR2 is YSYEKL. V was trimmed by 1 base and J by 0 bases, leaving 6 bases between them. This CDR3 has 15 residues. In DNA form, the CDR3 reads TGCGCCAGCAGCCAAGGGCAGACGAACACCGGGGAGCTGTTTTTT. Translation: CASSQGQTNTGELFF.

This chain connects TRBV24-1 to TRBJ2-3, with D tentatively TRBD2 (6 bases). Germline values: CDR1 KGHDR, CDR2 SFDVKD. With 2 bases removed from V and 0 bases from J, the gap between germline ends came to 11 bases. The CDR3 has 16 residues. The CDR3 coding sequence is TGTGCCACCAGTGATTACCTCGGGAGCAGCACAGATACGCAGTATTTT. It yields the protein CATSDYLGSSTDTQYF.

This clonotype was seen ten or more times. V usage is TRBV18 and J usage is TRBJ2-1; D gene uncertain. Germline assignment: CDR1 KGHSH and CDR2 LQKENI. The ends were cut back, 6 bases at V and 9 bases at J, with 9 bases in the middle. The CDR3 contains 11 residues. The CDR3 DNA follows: TGTGCCAGCTCGGAAAGGGCTGAGCAGTTCTTC. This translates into CASSERAEQFF.

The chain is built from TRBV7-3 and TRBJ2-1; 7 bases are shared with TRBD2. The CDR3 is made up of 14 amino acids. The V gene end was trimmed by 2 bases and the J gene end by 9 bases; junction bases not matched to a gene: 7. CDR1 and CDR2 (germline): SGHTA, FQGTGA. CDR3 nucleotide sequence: TGTGCCAGCAGCTTACAGGCGGGAGTTGGTGAGCAGTTCTTC. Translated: CASSLQAGVGEQFF. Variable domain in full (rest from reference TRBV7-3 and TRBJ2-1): GAGVSQTPSNKVTEKGKYVELRCDPISGHTALYWYRQSLGQGPEFLIYFQGTGAADDSGLPNDRFFAVRPEGSVSTLKIQRTERGDSAVYLCASSLQAGVGEQFFGPGTRLTVL.